This T cell receptor beta chain was retrieved from a study of a mutant IDH1 vaccine in newly diagnosed glioma. This clone was counted once. Its antigen is currently unknown. The table came from immunoSEQ multiplex PCR; TCRdb's copy has only in-frame clones and leaves some out. The sample carries over 45,000 clones, 75% to 90% recorded once. The time point: week 23, last vaccination. With topical imiquimod, each dose of the vaccine consisted of 300 ug of mutant IDH1 20-mer peptide. The starting material was PBMCs, obtained from a glioma patient whose treatment included an IDH1 peptide vaccine. The origin of this receptor is a man between 40 and 49 years old with glioma.

The CDR3 sequence: CASSFLSGTGGSPLHF. The CDR3, as DNA: TGTGCCAGCAGCTTTCTTTCCGGGACCGGAGGGTCACCCCTCCACTTT. The chain carries TRBV7-8 and TRBJ1-6; D possibly corresponds to TRBD1 (5 bases). V dropped 3 bases and J dropped 10 bases, with 19 bases sitting between them. Germline CDR1 reads SGHVS; CDR2 reads FQNEAQ. The CDR3 length is 16 residues.